The 3 T cell receptor beta chains listed next were all sequenced from one sample in a study of T cell responses to AZD1222 COVID-19 vaccine. Sequenced by immunoSEQ multiplex PCR; TCRdb stores in-frame clones only, minus some. Seen here are 130,000 or so clones, 85% to 95% observed once, and the top ten hold 1.5% to 2%. The starting material was peripheral blood, obtained on day 0 of AZD1222 vaccination. The receptor source for this set is an adult in good health.

The chain couples TRBV11-3 to TRBJ2-3; 9 nucleotides align to TRBD1. Germline values: CDR1 SGHNT, CDR2 YENEEA. The trim removed 0 bases at V and 3 bases at J, leaving 4 bases unmatched. The CDR3 totals 16 residues. CDR3 region: CASSLDLGQGTDTQYF. DNA for the CDR3: TGTGCCAGCAGCTTAGATCTAGGACAGGGGACAGATACGCAGTATTTT.

V usage is TRBV29-1 and J usage is TRBJ1-2; TRBD1 might be the D (5 bases). This CDR3 spans 12 amino acids. V was shortened by 3 bases and J by 6 bases, with 11 bases between the two germline ends. Germline V gives CDR1 SQVTM, CDR2 ANQGSEA. The CDR3 coding sequence is TGCAGCGTTGAGGTTTTAGGGGATGGCTACACCTTC. Its protein product is CSVEVLGDGYTF.

The V and J genes are TRBV5-1 and TRBJ2-1; 9 bases match TRBD2. V trimming: 0 bases; J trimming: 2 bases; junction bases outside the gene matches: 3. The germline V gene has CDR1 SGHRS and CDR2 YFSETQ. The CDR3 covers 16 residues. CDR3 protein: CASSLAGGRAYNEQFF. The CDR3 bases are TGCGCCAGCAGCTTGGCGGGCGGGAGGGCCTACAATGAGCAGTTCTTC.